The 3 T cell receptor beta chains listed next were all sequenced from one sample in a study of blood T cell repertoires in COVID-19. Data came from immunoSEQ multiplex PCR; TCRdb stores just in-frame clones and leaves some out. The repertoire includes roughly 150,000 clones, around 85% of them detected once, and less than 6.5% sits in the top ten. The specimen sequenced was peripheral blood. These receptors were collected from a human donor in a cohort sampled during active COVID-19.

The chain combines TRBV27 with TRBJ2-7; a possible D gene is TRBD2 (6 bases). Germline CDR1 and CDR2: MNHEY and SMNVEV (reference sequence). The CDR3 has 16 amino acids. Deletions cut 3 bases from V and 7 bases from J, with 22 bases between. The CDR3 reads CASSLLLGTATSEQYF. As DNA, the CDR3 is TGTGCCAGCAGTTTGCTCCTTGGGACTGCCACTAGTGAGCAGTACTTC.

This chain connects TRBV5-1 to TRBJ1-1; weak D call: TRBD1 (5 bases). The CDR3 has 16 residues. V gave up 3 bases and J gave up 6 bases, with 21 bases separating them. CDR1 is SGHRS and CDR2 is YFSETQ in the germline V gene. CDR3 residues: CASSSGERAPTAEAFF. DNA for the CDR3: TGCGCCAGCAGCTCGGGGGAGAGGGCCCCCACAGCTGAAGCTTTCTTT.

The chain has TRBV24-1 and TRBJ1-5, with TRBD1 matching 10 bases. Germline CDR1 KGHDR, CDR2 SFDVKD. J lost 4 bases, V lost 5 bases, and 1 base had no gene match. This CDR3 region has 14 residues. CDR3 in amino acids: CATSGTGGNQPQHF. CDR3 in DNA: TGTGCCACCAGTGGGACAGGGGGTAATCAGCCCCAGCATTTT.